A selection of T cell receptor beta chains follows, all from one sample in a study of shared clonotypes between healthy human individuals. Using immunoSEQ multiplex PCR, the repertoire was profiled, and TCRdb retains in-frame clones only, with some absent. Seen here are a few hundred thousand clones, roughly 72% observed once, and the top ten hold around 12%. The specimen was PBMCs. Source of these receptors: a woman between 40 and 55 years old in good health. Some clones in this sample may be carry-over from other donors' samples. Each CDR3 is given with its conserved first and last residue. D genes are given only for firm matches. Clone size, where shown, is once, few, many, or a class for clones that have expanded.

size	D	V	J	DNA	CDR3
.	TRBD1	TRBV11-2	TRBJ2-3	TGTGCCAGCAGCTTAGGCCTGGCAGGGGGATGGGATACGCAGTATTTT	CASSLGLAGGWDTQYF
few	.	TRBV7-2	TRBJ2-1	TGTGCCAGCAGCTTTTACGGCAACCCTGGTGAGCAGTTCTTC	CASSFYGNPGEQFF
.	.	TRBV7-2	TRBJ1-4	TGTGCCAGCAGCTTAGGAGGGGCCTCCGAAAAACTGTTTTTT	CASSLGGASEKLFF
many	.	TRBV18	TRBJ1-2	TGTGCCAGCTCACCACGCCCTGGGGACGGCTACACCTTC	CASSPRPGDGYTF
.	.	TRBV5-4	TRBJ1-2	TGTGCCAGCAGCGCGTCAGCCTATGGCTACACCTTC	CASSASAYGYTF
.	TRBD2	TRBV6-1	TRBJ2-7	TGTGCCAGCACACCGGGGGGGTACTACGAGCAGTACTTC	CASTPGGYYEQYF
.	TRBD2	TRBV10-3	TRBJ2-3	TGTGCCACCCTGGGAGGGGCCGCAGATACGCAGTATTTT	CATLGGAADTQYF
many	.	TRBV20-1	TRBJ2-7	TGCAGTGCTAGAGTCCCTTACGAGCAGTACTTC	CSARVPYEQYF
.	TRBD1	TRBV29-1	TRBJ1-1	TGCAGCGTTAAACGTCTGGGACAGGGTGGTACTGAAGCTTTCTTT	CSVKRLGQGGTEAFF
.	TRBD2	TRBV6-5	TRBJ2-3	TGTGCCAGCAGTCCAGCGGGAGGGCAAGATACGCAGTATTTT	CASSPAGGQDTQYF
.	.	TRBV19	TRBJ2-6	TGTGCCAGTAGTATAGGAGGGAATGGGGCCAACGTCCTGACTTTC	CASSIGGNGANVLTF
.	TRBD2	TRBV5-4	TRBJ2-2	TGTGCCAGCAGCCGGGGGGGCCTGGACGGGGAGCTGTTTTTT	CASSRGGLDGELFF
once	TRBD2	TRBV28	TRBJ2-1	TGTGCCAGCAGTCCAGCAAGACTAGCGGACCGCTACAATGAGCAGTTCTTC	CASSPARLADRYNEQFF
.	.	TRBV6-5	TRBJ2-7	TGTGCCAGCAGTTACTCGCGCCAACTCCGCTACGAGCAGTACTTC	CASSYSRQLRYEQYF
.	.	TRBV6-6	TRBJ2-7	TGTGCCAGCGGCCAGGTCGAGCAGTACTTC	CASGQVEQYF